Below, 16 T cell receptor beta chains from the same sample are listed, as sequenced in a study of shared clonotypes between healthy human individuals. TCRdb keeps only in-frame clones here, not all; method: immunoSEQ multiplex PCR. Found here are more than 2,000,000 clones, approximately 90% of them singletons; the top ten hold around 0.14%. The sequenced sample consisted of naive CD4+ T cells sorted from blood. Subset defined: CD45RA+ positively selected. Receptors were obtained from a man between 18 and 29 years old in good health.

V gene TRBV7-2 combines with J gene TRBJ1-5; no clear D. V was shortened by 3 bases and J by 6 bases, with 12 bases between the two germline ends. The CDR3 length is 14 residues. Per germline, CDR1 SGHTA and CDR2 FQGNSA. CDR3 in DNA: TGTGCCAGCAGCTTGACCCCTAGCCTTCAGCCCCAGCATTTT. Its protein is CASSLTPSLQPQHF.

The chain couples TRBV5-6 to TRBJ2-7; D remains unclear. The V gene lost 4 bases and the J gene lost 7 bases, with 9 bases spanning the gap. This CDR3 spans 11 amino acids. The germline CDR1 and CDR2 sequences are SGHDT and YYEEEE. This chain's CDR3 is CASSTRWEQYF. As DNA, the CDR3 is TGTGCCAGCAGCACCCGGTGGGAGCAGTACTTC.

This rearrangement joins TRBV7-2 to TRBJ1-2; D call uncertain. V lost 4 bases, J lost 4 bases, and 10 bases lay in between. CDR1 and CDR2 (germline): SGHTA, FQGNSA. This CDR3 is 13 amino acids long. CDR3 in amino acids: CASSSDGTYGYTF. In DNA, the CDR3 is TGTGCCAGCAGCTCCGACGGAACCTATGGCTACACCTTC. Variable domain in full (rest from reference TRBV7-2 and TRBJ1-2): GAGVSQSPSNKVTEKGKDVELRCDPISGHTALYWYRQSLGQGLEFLIYFQGNSAPDKSGLPSDRFSAERTGGSVSTLTIQRTQQEDSAVYLCASSSDGTYGYTFGSGTRLTVV.

The CDR3 protein is CAISVTRQETQYF. In DNA, the CDR3 is TGTGCCATCAGTGTGACGCGGCAAGAGACCCAGTACTTC. This chain joins TRBV10-3 and TRBJ2-5; D unclear. This CDR3 contains 13 residues. Germline V gene sequence: CDR1 ENHRY, CDR2 SYGVKD. Trimming stripped 4 bases from V and 2 bases from J, with 8 bases between.

The gene calls are TRBV7-2 and TRBJ2-1; TRBD1 is a possible D gene (5 bases). Germline CDR1 and CDR2: SGHTA and FQGNSA. With 8 bases removed from V and 0 bases from J, the gap between germline ends came to 14 bases. The CDR3 has 15 residues. The DNA of the CDR3 is TGTGCCAGCCTCCGCGAAGACAGCTCCTACAATGAGCAGTTCTTC. Its protein product is CASLREDSSYNEQFF. Full variable domain (missing parts from reference TRBV7-2 and TRBJ2-1): GAGVSQSPSNKVTEKGKDVELRCDPISGHTALYWYRQSLGQGLEFLIYFQGNSAPDKSGLPSDRFSAERTGGSVSTLTIQRTQQEDSAVYLCASLREDSSYNEQFFGPGTRLTVL.

The chain couples TRBV5-4 to TRBJ2-7; TRBD1 matches at 8 bases. This CDR3 contains 15 residues. The V segment lost 4 bases and the J segment 0 bases; nucleotides outside the gene matches: 6. Per the germline V gene, CDR1 is SGHNT and CDR2 is YYREEE (reference sequence). The CDR3 DNA reads TGTGCCAGCAGCCCGACAGGGGCGGGCTCCTACGAGCAGTACTTC. Protein product: CASSPTGAGSYEQYF. The full variable domain, rest sourced from reference TRBV5-4 and TRBJ2-7, is ETGVTQSPTHLIKTRGQQVTLRCSSQSGHNTVSWYQQALGQGPQFIFQYYREEENGRGNFPPRFSGLQFPNYSSELNVNALELDDSALYLCASSPTGAGSYEQYFGPGTRLTVT.

This rearrangement joins TRBV2 to TRBJ2-1; TRBD2 matches 16 bases. The germline gives CDR1 SNHLY, CDR2 FYNNEI. V was pared by 5 bases and J by 9 bases, with 7 bases of the junction left unmatched. The CDR3 length is 16 residues. CDR3 sequence (DNA): TGTGCCAGCAGTCTGGGACTAGCGGGAGGGCAGGGTGAGCAGTTCTTC. Translating gives CASSLGLAGGQGEQFF. The full variable domain, with the rest looked up from reference TRBV2 and TRBJ2-1, is EPEVTQTPSHQVTQMGQEVILRCVPISNHLYFYWYRQILGQKVEFLVSFYNNEISEKSEIFDDQFSVERPDGSNFTLKIRSTKLEDSAMYFCASSLGLAGGQGEQFFGPGTRLTVL.

The chain uses TRBV5-1 and TRBJ1-5; D is perhaps TRBD1 (5 bases). The CDR3 consists of 14 residues. The V and J ends lost 4 bases and 7 bases respectively, with 15 bases between them. Germline assignment: CDR1 SGHRS and CDR2 YFSETQ. This chain's CDR3 is CASSPEAGYQPQHF. In DNA form, the CDR3 reads TGCGCCAGCAGCCCGGAAGCAGGGTACCAGCCCCAGCATTTT.

The rearrangement links TRBV28 to TRBJ2-7, with D tentatively TRBD2 (5 bases). The CDR3 has 13 amino acids. Germline V lookup: CDR1 MDHEN, CDR2 SYDVKM. The germline V and J ends were trimmed by 6 bases and 5 bases, with 14 bases remaining between them. As DNA, the CDR3 is TGTGCCAGCAGCCCACTAGACAACCACGAGCAGTACTTC. Protein sequence: CASSPLDNHEQYF.

This clone was seen a few times. CDR3 coding DNA: TGTGCCTGGAGTGTGAGGGCCCGGAACCCAGAAGCTTTCTTT. It is translated as CAWSVRARNPEAFF. The rearrangement joins TRBV30 to TRBJ1-1, with D unclear. CDR3 length: 14 amino acids. V dropped 0 bases and J dropped 8 bases, with 16 bases sitting between them. CDR1 is GTSNPN and CDR2 is SVGIG in the germline V gene (reference sequence).

The CDR3 region is CASSPPRRLSTEAFF. DNA for the CDR3: TGTGCCAGTAGCCCCCCGCGACGGCTGTCCACTGAAGCTTTCTTT. This chain connects TRBV19 to TRBJ1-1; D is uncertain. Germline V gives CDR1 LNHDA, CDR2 SQIVND (reference sequence). This CDR3 has 15 residues. The V gene lost 6 bases and the J gene lost 4 bases, with 18 bases spanning the gap. The full variable domain, completed using reference TRBV19 and TRBJ1-1, is DGGITQSPKYLFRKEGQNVTLSCEQNLNHDAMYWYRQDPGQGLRLIYYSQIVNDFQKGDIAEGYSVSREKKESFPLTVTSAQKNPTAFYLCASSPPRRLSTEAFFGQGTRLTVV.

This chain uses TRBV11-2 with TRBJ2-7; TRBD1 matches 10 bases. From germline, CDR1 is SGHAT and CDR2 FQNNGV. CDR3 length: 18 amino acids. Trimming took 5 bases from V and 3 from J; bases not matched to a gene: 16. CDR3 loop: CASSPLPGQGSKGYEQYF. As DNA, the CDR3 is TGTGCCAGCAGCCCATTACCGGGACAGGGGTCTAAGGGCTACGAGCAGTACTTC. Full variable domain (remainder filled in from reference TRBV11-2 and TRBJ2-7): EAGVAQSPRYKIIEKRQSVAFWCNPISGHATLYWYQQILGQGPKLLIQFQNNGVVDDSQLPKDRFSAERLKGVDSTLKIQPAKLEDSAVYLCASSPLPGQGSKGYEQYFGPGTRLTVT.

This clone has only one observation. This chain joins TRBV4-1 and TRBJ1-5; D not resolved. CDR1 is MGHRA, CDR2 YSYEKL, per germline. With 0 bases removed from V and 0 bases from J, the gap between germline ends came to 9 bases. The CDR3 sequence is 16 residues long. This chain's CDR3 is CASSQDAVFSNQPQHF. The CDR3 nucleotides read TGCGCCAGCAGCCAAGACGCGGTGTTTAGCAATCAGCCCCAGCATTTT.

The chain is built from TRBV7-2 and TRBJ2-3; no firm D call. With 3 bases removed from V and 1 base from J, the gap between germline ends came to 8 bases. The CDR3 is 14 residues long. The germline CDR1 and CDR2 sequences are SGHTA and FQGNSA. The CDR3 protein is CASSFYVGTDTQYF. The CDR3 coding sequence is TGTGCCAGCAGCTTTTACGTCGGCACAGATACGCAGTATTTT.

This clone was seen a handful of times. This sample also contains other DNA sequences that code for the same CDR3. The V and J genes are TRBV5-4 and TRBJ1-5; tentatively, D is TRBD1 (5 bases). V shed 4 bases and J shed 3 bases, with 11 bases lying between them. The CDR3 consists of 14 residues. Germline assignment: CDR1 SGHNT and CDR2 YYREEE (reference sequence). For the CDR3, the DNA is TGTGCCAGCAGCCTGGACGGGACCAATCAGCCCCAGCATTTT. Its protein product is CASSLDGTNQPQHF.

J is TRBJ2-1 and V is TRBV10-3, with D possibly TRBD1 on 6 matching bases. The CDR3 runs to 15 residues. V lost 2 bases and J 10 bases, leaving 18 bases between the germline ends. Germline CDR1 reads ENHRY; CDR2 reads SYGVKD. In DNA form, the CDR3 reads TGTGCCATCAGTGAGACCGCCGGGACCCAGGGGGAGCAGTTCTTC. Translation gives CAISETAGTQGEQFF.